A single sample is the source of the 27 T cell receptor beta chains below, sequenced in a study of shared clonotypes between healthy human individuals. Using immunoSEQ multiplex PCR, the repertoire was profiled, and TCRdb retains in-frame clones only, with some absent. This table has about 2.4 million clones, under 95% appearing once. The sequenced material came from naive CD4+ T cells from PBMCs. Subset specified: CD45RA+ positively selected. The receptor set was obtained from a man between 18 and 35 years old in good health. Some clones in this sample may be carry-over from other donors' samples.

The CDR3, as DNA: TGTGCCAGCAGCTTTGGGGGGGACCTCCTGAACACTGAAGCTTTCTTT. As protein: CASSFGGDLLNTEAFF. This chain links TRBV5-5 with TRBJ1-1; D possibly corresponds to TRBD1 (5 bases). The CDR3 loop spans 16 amino acids. Germline V gives CDR1 SGHKS, CDR2 YYEKEE (reference sequence). Trimming left V 2 bases short and J 0 bases short, with 14 bases between.

Notes on this clone: The sample holds other DNA sequences that translate to the same CDR3. This sequence joins TRBV30 and TRBJ2-1, with TRBD2 matching 7 bases. This CDR3 has 15 residues. With 0 bases clipped from V and 3 bases from J, the junction kept 5 bases outside the gene matches. The germline V gene encodes CDR1 GTSNPN and CDR2 SVGIG (reference sequence). The CDR3 nucleotides read TGTGCCTGGAGTGTTTCTAGCGGAAACTACAATGAGCAGTTCTTC. It specifies CAWSVSSGNYNEQFF. The full variable domain, completed using reference TRBV30 and TRBJ2-1, is SQTIHQWPATLVQPVGSPLSLECTVEGTSNPNLYWYRQAAGRGLQLLFYSVGIGQISSEVPQNLSASRPQDRQFILSSKKLLLSDSGFYLCAWSVSSGNYNEQFFGPGTRLTVL.

In DNA form, the CDR3 reads TGTGCCTGGATGATAGCCCAAGCGAACACCGGGGAGCTGTTTTTT. It yields the protein CAWMIAQANTGELFF. This chain joins TRBV30 and TRBJ2-2; no clear D gene. V shed 4 bases and J shed 0 bases, with 12 bases lying between them. The CDR3 length is 15 residues. Germline values: CDR1 GTSNPN, CDR2 SVGIG (reference sequence). Supplemented by reference TRBV30 and TRBJ2-2, the full variable domain reads SQTIHQWPATLVQPVGSPLSLECTVEGTSNPNLYWYRQAAGRGLQLLFYSVGIGQISSEVPQNLSASRPQDRQFILSSKKLLLSDSGFYLCAWMIAQANTGELFFGEGSRLTVL.

A single count supports this clone. The chain couples TRBV30 to TRBJ1-1; D not resolved. Trimming cost V 0 bases and J 1 base, with 18 bases left between them. The CDR3 is 17 amino acids. Germline V gene sequence: CDR1 GTSNPN, CDR2 SVGIG (reference sequence). In nucleotides, the CDR3 is TGTGCCTGGAGTGTAGCGCGGAGCCTGGGATGGAACACTGAAGCTTTCTTT. Translated, it gives CAWSVARSLGWNTEAFF.

The chain carries TRBV7-2 and TRBJ1-1; no reliable D call. V dropped 5 bases and J dropped 4 bases, with 17 bases sitting between them. Germline V gives CDR1 SGHTA, CDR2 FQGNSA. CDR3 length: 15 amino acids. The CDR3 loop reads CASSPRAGLGTEAFF. CDR3 nucleotides: TGTGCCAGCAGCCCCCGGGCGGGTTTGGGCACTGAAGCTTTCTTT.

This chain links TRBV9 with TRBJ1-2, with 12 bases aligning to TRBD1. The CDR3 spans 15 residues. Germline loops: CDR1 SGDLS, CDR2 YYNGEE. Germline trimming cut 1 base from V and 6 bases from J; bases unmatched to any gene: 4. CDR3 nucleotide sequence: TGTGCCAGCAGCGTACGGGGACAGGGGGCGGATGGCTACACCTTC. Its translation is CASSVRGQGADGYTF.

The V gene is TRBV28, the J gene TRBJ2-7, with 13 bases matching TRBD2. With 6 bases clipped from V and 6 bases from J, the junction kept 8 bases outside the gene matches. This CDR3 contains 15 residues. CDR1 is MDHEN, CDR2 SYDVKM, per germline. CDR3: CASSKLLAGGFEQYF. CDR3 nucleotides: TGTGCCAGCAGCAAACTACTAGCGGGGGGGTTCGAGCAGTACTTC. The variable domain in full, completed from reference TRBV28 and TRBJ2-7, reads DVKVTQSSRYLVKRTGEKVFLECVQDMDHENMFWYRQDPGLGLRLIYFSYDVKMKEKGDIPEGYSVSREKKERFSLILESASTNQTSMYLCASSKLLAGGFEQYFGPGTRLTVT.

The CDR3 bases are TGTGCCAGCAGCACCCGAACAGGGTTGTCCGAAGCTTTCTTT. This codes for CASSTRTGLSEAFF. This sequence joins TRBV9 and TRBJ1-1; D possibly corresponds to TRBD1 (6 bases). Germline assignment: CDR1 SGDLS and CDR2 YYNGEE. The V end lost 4 bases, the J end lost 8 bases, and 18 bases lay between the germline ends. The CDR3 has 14 amino acids.

This chain connects TRBV6-5 to TRBJ2-7; 7 nucleotides align to TRBD1. Germline CDR1 reads MNHEY; CDR2 reads SVGAGI. The CDR3 is 16 residues long. J lost 2 bases, V lost 2 bases, and 9 bases had no gene match. This chain's CDR3 is CASSYRQGFGPYEQYF. The DNA of the CDR3 is TGTGCCAGCAGTTACCGACAGGGCTTTGGCCCCTACGAGCAGTACTTC.

The rearrangement links TRBV2 to TRBJ2-7; D gene ambiguous. The V end lost 5 bases, the J end lost 6 bases, and 11 bases lay between the germline ends. CDR3 length: 12 amino acids. Germline CDR1 and CDR2: SNHLY and FYNNEI. CDR3 nucleotide sequence: TGTGCCAGCAGTATTATTCCGGGCGAGCAGTACTTC. Protein sequence: CASSIIPGEQYF.

V usage is TRBV19 and J usage is TRBJ2-4, with a possible D match to TRBD1 (6 bases). Germline CDR1 and CDR2: LNHDA and SQIVND (reference sequence). The CDR3 consists of 15 residues. V dropped 2 bases and J dropped 9 bases, with 17 bases sitting between them. The CDR3 loop reads CASSIFPGENGIQYF. CDR3 nucleotide sequence: TGTGCCAGTAGTATATTTCCAGGGGAGAATGGCATTCAGTACTTC.

This clone showed up just a few times. The chain is built from TRBV2 and TRBJ2-7; D call uncertain. The germline V gene has CDR1 SNHLY and CDR2 FYNNEI. Trimming pared 8 bases from V and 7 bases from J, leaving 15 bases between. There are 12 residues in the CDR3. Here the CDR3 reads CASGADLTEQYF. CDR3 coding DNA: TGTGCCAGCGGCGCCGATCTTACGGAGCAGTACTTC.

This chain uses TRBV7-9 with TRBJ1-4; D not resolved. V was clipped by 1 base and J by 1 base, with 10 bases between them. The CDR3 length is 16 residues. Germline assignment: CDR1 SEHNR and CDR2 FQNEAQ (reference sequence). CDR3 DNA: TGTGCCAGCAGCTTAGGACGGAGGGAAACTAATGAAAAACTGTTTTTT. Its protein product is CASSLGRRETNEKLFF.

The rearrangement links TRBV27 to TRBJ1-1; possibly TRBD1 for D (5 bases). Germline V gene data show CDR1 as MNHEY and CDR2 as SMNVEV (reference sequence). The CDR3 covers 16 residues. With 2 bases removed from V and 4 bases from J, the gap between germline ends came to 17 bases. CDR3 loop: CASSLNGIFGGTEAFF. CDR3 nucleotide sequence: TGTGCCAGCAGTTTAAATGGTATCTTCGGGGGCACTGAAGCTTTCTTT.

As for this clone: Other DNA sequences from this sample encode an identical CDR3 as well. The V call is TRBV7-3, the J call TRBJ1-3; D uncertain. Per germline, CDR1 SGHTA and CDR2 FQGTGA. This CDR3 is built from 11 residues. The V end lost 8 bases, the J end lost 1 base, and 3 bases lay between the germline ends. The CDR3 here is CASGSGNTIYF. The CDR3 nucleotides are TGTGCCAGCGGATCTGGAAACACCATATATTTT.

As regards this clone: Distinct nucleotide sequences in the sample also encode this CDR3. The genes are TRBV7-2 and TRBJ2-5; D is possibly TRBD1 or TRBD2 (5 bases each). Germline V gives CDR1 SGHTA, CDR2 FQGNSA. Trimming cost V 2 bases and J 1 base, with 8 bases left between them. CDR3 length equals 14 residues. The CDR3 region is CASSLTGLQETQYF. Here the CDR3 DNA reads TGTGCCAGCAGCTTAACGGGGCTCCAAGAGACCCAGTACTTC. The variable domain in full, with the rest retrieved from reference TRBV7-2 and TRBJ2-5, is GAGVSQSPSNKVTEKGKDVELRCDPISGHTALYWYRQSLGQGLEFLIYFQGNSAPDKSGLPSDRFSAERTGGSVSTLTIQRTQQEDSAVYLCASSLTGLQETQYFGPGTRLLVL.

The chain employs TRBV6-1 and TRBJ1-4; D possibly corresponds to TRBD1 (5 bases). Germline assignment: CDR1 MNHNS and CDR2 SASEGT. This CDR3 has 18 residues. V gave up 1 base and J gave up 8 bases, with 23 bases separating them. CDR3 sequence reads: CASSEGWTPKSEGEKLFF. In nucleotides, the CDR3 is TGTGCCAGCAGTGAAGGGTGGACACCTAAATCAGAAGGGGAAAAACTGTTTTTT.

The CDR3 loop is CSVSGTGAHEQYF. The CDR3 nucleotides read TGCAGCGTCTCCGGGACAGGGGCCCACGAGCAGTACTTC. The chain couples TRBV29-1 to TRBJ2-5, with 10 bases matching TRBD1. The J call may be in error: the DNA end matches TRBJ2-7 better. The CDR3 length is 13 residues. Germline V lookup: CDR1 SQVTM, CDR2 ANQGSEA.

The chain combines TRBV5-1 with TRBJ2-2; D tentatively reads TRBD1 or TRBD2 (6 bases each). Per germline, CDR1 SGHRS and CDR2 YFSETQ. This CDR3 region has 14 residues. V lost 3 bases, J lost 9 bases, and 15 bases lay in between. The CDR3 here is CASSSDKGGRELFF. CDR3 nucleotides: TGCGCCAGCAGCTCAGACAAGGGGGGCCGGGAGCTGTTTTTT. Together with reference TRBV5-1 and TRBJ2-2, the CDR3 gives the full variable domain: KAGVTQTPRYLIKTRGQQVTLSCSPISGHRSVSWYQQTPGQGLQFLFEYFSETQRNKGNFPGRFSGRQFSNSRSEMNVSTLELGDSALYLCASSSDKGGRELFFGEGSRLTVL.

About this clone: Distinct nucleotide sequences in the sample also encode this CDR3. The chain combines TRBV6-6 with TRBJ2-3, with 7 nucleotides matching TRBD1. Germline CDR1 MNHNY, CDR2 SVGAGI (reference sequence). The CDR3 runs 12 residues. J was trimmed by 6 bases and V by 4 bases; bases with no gene match: 1. CDR3 DNA sequence: TGTGCCAGCAGTTCAGGGGGTGATACGCAGTATTTT. Translation: CASSSGGDTQYF.

J is TRBJ1-2 and V is TRBV5-1; tentatively, D is TRBD1 (6 bases). The V end was cut by 4 bases, the J end by 5 bases, with 18 bases between. Germline V gene lookup returns CDR1 SGHRS and CDR2 YFSETQ. The CDR3 runs to 15 residues. The CDR3 bases are TGCGCCAGCAGCCCGACGGACAGAATCCCTTATGGCTACACCTTC. It translates to CASSPTDRIPYGYTF. Variable domain in full (rest from reference TRBV5-1 and TRBJ1-2): KAGVTQTPRYLIKTRGQQVTLSCSPISGHRSVSWYQQTPGQGLQFLFEYFSETQRNKGNFPGRFSGRQFSNSRSEMNVSTLELGDSALYLCASSPTDRIPYGYTFGSGTRLTVV.

In its sample, this clone was seen a few times. CDR3 in DNA: TGCGCCAGCAGCTTGGCACACCCCGAAGAAGCTTTCTTT. Translated: CASSLAHPEEAFF. The chain uses TRBV5-1 and TRBJ1-1; D not resolved. CDR3 length: 13 residues. The V end was cut by 0 bases, the J end by 8 bases, with 11 bases between. Looked up from germline, CDR1 is SGHRS and CDR2 is YFSETQ. The whole variable domain, filled in from reference TRBV5-1 and TRBJ1-1, reads KAGVTQTPRYLIKTRGQQVTLSCSPISGHRSVSWYQQTPGQGLQFLFEYFSETQRNKGNFPGRFSGRQFSNSRSEMNVSTLELGDSALYLCASSLAHPEEAFFGQGTRLTVV.

A remark on this clone: Other DNA sequences in this specimen translate into the identical CDR3. This chain links TRBV6-5 with TRBJ1-2, with D perhaps matching TRBD1 (5 bases). Trimming pared 2 bases from V and 2 bases from J, leaving 9 bases between. In germline, CDR1 is MNHEY, CDR2 SVGAGI. The CDR3 loop spans 14 amino acids. The CDR3: CASSYAGGNYGYTF. As DNA, the CDR3 is TGTGCCAGCAGTTACGCGGGGGGGAACTATGGCTACACCTTC.

The CDR3 is CASSLDDRPNGYTF. DNA for the CDR3: TGTGCCAGCAGCTTAGATGACAGGCCCAATGGCTACACCTTC. This chain uses TRBV7-8 with TRBJ1-2, with a possible D match to TRBD1 (6 bases). Germline V gives CDR1 SGHVS, CDR2 FQNEAQ. Trimming cost V 1 base and J 6 bases, with 12 bases left between them. This CDR3 contains 14 residues.

In the case of this clone: Other DNA sequences of this sample code for an identical CDR3. The genes are TRBV6-5 and TRBJ1-1, with a possible D match to TRBD1 (5 bases). This CDR3 has 14 amino acids. Germline-derived CDR1 and CDR2 are MNHEY and SVGAGI. The ends were cut back, 4 bases at V and 0 bases at J, with 9 bases in the middle. CDR3 in amino acids: CASSSGHLNTEAFF. Written as DNA, the CDR3 is TGTGCCAGCAGTTCCGGACACCTGAACACTGAAGCTTTCTTT.

This clone was seen a single time. The chain is built from TRBV7-7 and TRBJ2-7, with a weak D call TRBD1 (5 bases). Trimming cost V 6 bases and J 3 bases, with 15 bases left between them. The CDR3 is made up of 14 amino acids. Germline V gene lookup returns CDR1 SSHAT and CDR2 FNYEAQ (reference sequence). DNA of the CDR3: TGTGCCAGCAGTCCGAGCAGGGATATCTACGAGCAGTACTTC. It codes for CASSPSRDIYEQYF.

The V call is TRBV9, the J call TRBJ2-2, with TRBD2 matching over 11 bases. CDR1 is SGDLS, CDR2 YYNGEE, per germline. CDR3 length: 16 amino acids. The V gene end was trimmed by 1 base and the J gene end by 5 bases; junction bases not matched to a gene: 4. In DNA form, the CDR3 reads TGTGCCAGCAGCGTAATAGCGGGAGGGCCTACCGGGGAGCTGTTTTTT. It yields the protein CASSVIAGGPTGELFF.